The 9 T cell receptor beta chains reported below all come from one sample, sequenced in a study of blood T cell repertoires in COVID-19. Method: immunoSEQ multiplex PCR; TCRdb's copy keeps in-frame clones and lacks some. The sample shows roughly 400,000 clones, roughly 90% of them seen only once. The sample consisted of PBMCs or T cells enriched from blood (not recorded which). The receptors derive from a woman between 18 and 30 years old who had been exposed to COVID-19.

The CDR3, as DNA: TGTGCCACACCCGAGGCCGGGGAGCTGTTTTTT. This encodes CATPEAGELFF. J is TRBJ2-2 and V is TRBV7-2, with D unclear. CDR1 and CDR2 from the germline V gene are SGHTA and FQGNSA. The CDR3 extends over 11 amino acids. The V end lost 10 bases, the J end lost 6 bases, and 9 bases lay between the germline ends.

CDR3 residues: CASTRTSGAYEQYF. The CDR3 nucleotides are TGTGCCAGCACCCGGACTAGCGGAGCCTACGAGCAGTACTTC. The rearrangement uses TRBV6-5 and TRBJ2-7, with 10 bases fitting TRBD2. The CDR3 is made up of 14 amino acids. From germline, CDR1 is MNHEY and CDR2 SVGAGI. J gave up 2 bases and V 7 bases, and 5 bases lay outside the gene matches.

The V and J genes are TRBV6-6 and TRBJ1-6; 8 nucleotides agree with TRBD1. Germline CDR1 MNHNY, CDR2 SVGAGI (reference sequence). This CDR3 region has 14 residues. V shed 6 bases, J shed 9 bases, and the junction held 7 bases outside the gene matches. Written as DNA, the CDR3 is TGTGCCAGCAGAGCCACAGGGGGTTCTTCACCCCTCCACTTT. It specifies CASRATGGSSPLHF.

This clone was seen just once. This rearrangement joins TRBV30 to TRBJ1-1; D is possibly TRBD1 (5 bases). The CDR3 covers 12 residues. The germline V gene has CDR1 GTSNPN and CDR2 SVGIG (reference sequence). The germline V and J ends were trimmed by 0 bases and 10 bases, with 12 bases remaining between them. CDR3 residues: CAWSVRPGLAFF. CDR3 sequence (DNA): TGTGCCTGGAGTGTACGGCCAGGGTTAGCTTTCTTT.

V is TRBV28 and J is TRBJ2-5, with D perhaps TRBD2 (6 bases). Looked up from germline, CDR1 is MDHEN and CDR2 is SYDVKM. V was clipped by 6 bases and J by 5 bases, with 13 bases between them. This CDR3 comprises 13 residues. The CDR3 is CASRGLEDETQYF. CDR3 nucleotide sequence: TGTGCCAGCAGGGGACTGGAGGATGAGACCCAGTACTTC.

The chain carries TRBV19 and TRBJ1-5; possible D gene TRBD1, 5 bases. Germline V gene sequence: CDR1 LNHDA, CDR2 SQIVND (reference sequence). V was cut by 1 base and J by 5 bases, with 12 bases left in between. This CDR3 is built from 15 residues. The CDR3 loop reads CASSIALGDYQPQHF. CDR3 DNA: TGTGCCAGTAGTATAGCTTTAGGGGATTATCAGCCCCAGCATTTT.

The chain is built from TRBV5-1 and TRBJ1-6; 10 positions agree with TRBD1. Germline trimming cut 0 bases from V and 7 bases from J; bases unmatched to any gene: 4. CDR3 length: 16 residues. Germline lookup yields CDR1 SGHRS and CDR2 YFSETQ. CDR3 nucleotide sequence: TGCGCCAGCAGCTTGGGGGGGACAGGGGTCAATTCACCCCTCCACTTT. Protein product: CASSLGGTGVNSPLHF.

This clone was detected once. V gene TRBV7-9 combines with J gene TRBJ1-1, with 8 bases that match TRBD1. V was pared by 2 bases and J by 3 bases, with 11 bases of the junction left unmatched. The CDR3 is 17 residues long. The germline V gene has CDR1 SEHNR and CDR2 FQNEAQ (reference sequence). As DNA, the CDR3 is TGTGCCAGCAGCTTAATTGACGGACAGGGACCAGACACTGAAGCTTTCTTT. Translating it yields CASSLIDGQGPDTEAFF.

This chain joins TRBV3-1 (or the pseudogene TRBV3-2) and TRBJ2-1, with D uncertain. The germline V and J ends were trimmed by 1 base and 7 bases, with 5 bases remaining between them. The CDR3 extends over 12 amino acids. Germline values: CDR1 LGHDT, CDR2 YNNKEL (reference sequence). CDR3 region: CASSQVGNEQFF. In DNA, the CDR3 is TGTGCCAGCAGCCAAGTCGGTAATGAGCAGTTCTTC.